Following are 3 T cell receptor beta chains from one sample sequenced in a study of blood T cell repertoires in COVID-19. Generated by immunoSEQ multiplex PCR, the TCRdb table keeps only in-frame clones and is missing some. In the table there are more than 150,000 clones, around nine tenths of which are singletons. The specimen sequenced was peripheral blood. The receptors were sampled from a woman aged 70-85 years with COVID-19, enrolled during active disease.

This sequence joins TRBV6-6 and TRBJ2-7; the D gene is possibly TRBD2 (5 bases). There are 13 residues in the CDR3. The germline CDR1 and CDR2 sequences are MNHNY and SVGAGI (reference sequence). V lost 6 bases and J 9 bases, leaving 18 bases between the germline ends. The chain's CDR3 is CASSPISAGVQYF. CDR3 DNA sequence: TGTGCCAGCAGCCCCATTTCCGCCGGGGTGCAGTACTTC.

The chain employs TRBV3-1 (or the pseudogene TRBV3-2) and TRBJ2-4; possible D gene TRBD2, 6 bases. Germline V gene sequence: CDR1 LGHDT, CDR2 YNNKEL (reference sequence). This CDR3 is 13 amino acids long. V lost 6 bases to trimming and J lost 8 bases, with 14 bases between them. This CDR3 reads CASSDHGEDIQYF. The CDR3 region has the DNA TGTGCCAGCAGTGACCACGGGGAGGACATTCAGTACTTC.

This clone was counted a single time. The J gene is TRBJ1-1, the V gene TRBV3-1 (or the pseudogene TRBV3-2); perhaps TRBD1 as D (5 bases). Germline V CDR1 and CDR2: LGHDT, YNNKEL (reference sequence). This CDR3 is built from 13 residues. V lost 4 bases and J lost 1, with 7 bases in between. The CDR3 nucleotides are TGTGCCAGCAGCCCTACAGGGAACACTGAAGCTTTCTTT. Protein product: CASSPTGNTEAFF.